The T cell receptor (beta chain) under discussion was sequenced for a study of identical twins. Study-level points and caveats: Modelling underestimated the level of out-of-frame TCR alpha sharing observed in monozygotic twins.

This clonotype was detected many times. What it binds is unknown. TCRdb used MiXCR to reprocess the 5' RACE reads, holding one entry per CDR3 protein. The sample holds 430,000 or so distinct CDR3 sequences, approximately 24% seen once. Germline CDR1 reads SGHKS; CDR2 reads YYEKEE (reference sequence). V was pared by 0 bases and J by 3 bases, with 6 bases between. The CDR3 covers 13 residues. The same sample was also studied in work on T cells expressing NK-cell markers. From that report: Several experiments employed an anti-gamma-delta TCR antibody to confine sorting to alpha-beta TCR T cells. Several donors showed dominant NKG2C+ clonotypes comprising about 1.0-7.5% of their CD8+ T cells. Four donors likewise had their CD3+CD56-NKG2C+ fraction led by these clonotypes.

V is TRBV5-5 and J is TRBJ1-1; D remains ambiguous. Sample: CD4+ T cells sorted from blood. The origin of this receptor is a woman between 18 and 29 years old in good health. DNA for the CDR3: TGTGCCAGCAGCTTGGATGGGGACACTGAAGCTTTCTTT. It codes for CASSLDGDTEAFF.